The 16 T cell receptor beta chains below all came from one sample that was sequenced in a study of blood T cell repertoires in COVID-19. Measured with immunoSEQ multiplex PCR; TCRdb has only the in-frame clones, and not every one. In the table there are roughly 75,000 clones, 81% of which are singletons. The sequencing input was peripheral blood. These receptors came from a woman in her 70s with acute or convalescent COVID-19.

In nucleotides, the CDR3 is TGTGCCAGCGAAAGACAGGGGGCCGGGGAGCTGTTTTTT. Protein sequence: CASERQGAGELFF. The rearrangement joins TRBV6-5 to TRBJ2-2; TRBD1 agrees at 9 bases. This CDR3 region has 13 residues. Germline assignment: CDR1 MNHEY and CDR2 SVGAGI. The J segment lost 6 bases and the V segment lost 8 bases, leaving 4 bases of the junction unmatched.

V is TRBV11-2 and J is TRBJ1-1, with D possibly matching TRBD1 (5 bases). V lost 5 bases and J lost 0, with 16 bases in between. This CDR3 has 16 residues. From germline, CDR1 is SGHAT and CDR2 FQNNGV. The CDR3 is CASSISWGGMNTEAFF. DNA of the CDR3: TGTGCCAGCAGCATTAGCTGGGGGGGAATGAACACTGAAGCTTTCTTT.

The chain recombines TRBV6-2 or TRBV6-3 with TRBJ2-3, with D uncertain. Trimming stripped 3 bases from V and 1 base from J, with 5 bases between. Germline CDR1 is MNHEY and CDR2 is SVGEGT. This CDR3 has 13 residues. The CDR3 region is CASSYFGTDTQYF. CDR3 sequence (DNA): TGTGCCAGCAGTTATTTCGGCACAGATACGCAGTATTTT.

This sequence joins TRBV9 and TRBJ2-1; 16 nucleotides align to TRBD2. V lost 4 bases and J lost 0; bases outside the gene matches: 7. The germline gives CDR1 SGDLS, CDR2 YYNGEE. The CDR3 has 19 amino acids. In nucleotides, the CDR3 is TGTGCCAGCAGCCCGGGACTAGCGGGAGGGCCTGGCTCCTACAATGAGCAGTTCTTC. Protein product: CASSPGLAGGPGSYNEQFF. Using reference TRBV9 and TRBJ2-1 for the parts outside the CDR3, the full variable domain is DSGVTQTPKHLITATGQRVTLRCSPRSGDLSVYWYQQSLDQGLQFLIQYYNGEERAKGNILERFSAQQFPDLHSELNLSSLELGDSALYFCASSPGLAGGPGSYNEQFFGPGTRLTVL.

V is TRBV30 and J is TRBJ1-2; TRBD1 agrees at 7 bases. CDR1 is GTSNPN, CDR2 SVGIG, per germline (reference sequence). The J segment lost 4 bases and the V segment lost 5 bases, leaving 4 bases of the junction unmatched. The CDR3 has 12 residues. CDR3 in amino acids: CAWDREGYGYTF. The CDR3 coding sequence is TGTGCCTGGGACAGGGAGGGCTATGGCTACACCTTC.

The chain joins TRBV5-1 to TRBJ2-7; TRBD2 might be the D (6 bases). Trimming left V 5 bases short and J 3 bases short, with 15 bases between. Germline CDR1 reads SGHRS; CDR2 reads YFSETQ. CDR3 size: 14 residues. The CDR3: CASRTVGGVYEQYF. The CDR3, as DNA: TGCGCCAGCAGAACTGTCGGCGGGGTCTACGAGCAGTACTTC. The entire variable domain, with the rest obtained from reference TRBV5-1 and TRBJ2-7, is as follows: KAGVTQTPRYLIKTRGQQVTLSCSPISGHRSVSWYQQTPGQGLQFLFEYFSETQRNKGNFPGRFSGRQFSNSRSEMNVSTLELGDSALYLCASRTVGGVYEQYFGPGTRLTVT.

This chain connects TRBV6-6 to TRBJ1-1; 8 positions match TRBD1. Germline V lookup: CDR1 MNHNY, CDR2 SVGAGI (reference sequence). After removal of 5 bases from V and 4 bases from J, the junction contained 6 bases not matched to a gene. The CDR3 totals 14 residues. The CDR3 region has the DNA TGTGCCAGCAGTAAGAGCGGACAGGGCACTGAAGCTTTCTTT. This encodes CASSKSGQGTEAFF.

V is TRBV19 and J is TRBJ1-5, with 8 nucleotides matching TRBD1. CDR3 size: 16 residues. With 10 bases clipped from V and 5 bases from J, the junction kept 16 bases outside the gene matches. CDR1 and CDR2 from the germline V gene are LNHDA and SQIVND (reference sequence). This chain's CDR3 is CATSPSSGQGYQPQHF. DNA of the CDR3: TGTGCCACCAGCCCGTCGTCCGGACAGGGATATCAGCCCCAGCATTTT.

This chain uses TRBV6-2 or TRBV6-3 with TRBJ1-1; the D is unclear. Germline V gives CDR1 MNHEY, CDR2 SVGEGT. Between the trimmed V and J ends, which lost 5 bases and 3 bases, there was a span of 13 bases. The CDR3 sequence is 14 residues long. CDR3 protein: CASSRSKTYTEAFF. The CDR3 nucleotides are TGTGCCAGCAGTAGAAGCAAAACCTACACTGAAGCTTTCTTT.

This clone occurred once. The V gene is TRBV19, the J gene TRBJ1-2, with TRBD1 matching over 9 bases. CDR1 LNHDA and CDR2 SQIVND come from the germline V gene (reference sequence). Unmatched junction bases numbered 8, after V lost 9 bases and J lost 0 bases. CDR3 length: 15 amino acids. The CDR3 bases are TGTGCCAGCGAGAAGACAGGGGGAGCTAACTATGGCTACACCTTC. Its protein is CASEKTGGANYGYTF.

The rearrangement uses TRBV5-6 and TRBJ2-1; 10 nucleotides line up with TRBD2. The CDR3 spans 16 residues. Germline assignment: CDR1 SGHDT and CDR2 YYEEEE. J lost 2 bases, V lost 4 bases, and 6 bases had no gene match. CDR3 sequence: CASSRGGLAPYNEQFF. In DNA, the CDR3 is TGTGCCAGCAGCAGGGGGGGACTAGCGCCCTACAATGAGCAGTTCTTC.

The genes are TRBV29-1 and TRBJ1-1; weak D call: TRBD1 (5 bases). V was pared by 6 bases and J by 7 bases, with 12 bases between. From germline, CDR1 is SQVTM and CDR2 ANQGSEA. The CDR3 totals 11 residues. CDR3 DNA sequence: TGCAGCGTCGGGACGGGGGTTGAAGCTTTCTTT. This encodes CSVGTGVEAFF.

V usage is TRBV14 and J usage is TRBJ1-1; D possibly corresponds to TRBD1 (6 bases). CDR1 SGHDN and CDR2 FVKESK come from the germline V gene. The CDR3 loop spans 12 amino acids. Trimming removed 6 bases at V and 11 bases at J, with 16 bases between. CDR3 in amino acids: CASRGGTDKAFF. CDR3 coding DNA: TGTGCCAGCAGAGGGGGAACAGACAAGGCTTTCTTT.

The V and J genes are TRBV7-2 and TRBJ2-5, with 7 bases lining up with TRBD1. Germline V CDR1 and CDR2: SGHTA, FQGNSA. This CDR3 region has 15 residues. Trimming removed 4 bases from V and 2 bases from J; junction bases left unmatched: 7. The CDR3 loop reads CASSSRQGYQETQYF. The CDR3 DNA sequence: TGTGCCAGCAGCTCAAGACAGGGATATCAAGAGACCCAGTACTTC. Looking up the rest from reference TRBV7-2 and TRBJ2-5 gives the full variable domain: GAGVSQSPSNKVTEKGKDVELRCDPISGHTALYWYRQSLGQGLEFLIYFQGNSAPDKSGLPSDRFSAERTGGSVSTLTIQRTQQEDSAVYLCASSSRQGYQETQYFGPGTRLLVL.

In its sample, this clone was seen once. The chain carries TRBV12-3 or TRBV12-4 and TRBJ1-6; D is possibly TRBD1 (5 bases). Trimming pared 7 bases from V and 7 bases from J, leaving 8 bases between. The CDR3 length is 12 residues. CDR3 DNA: TGTGCCAGCACGAACAGGAATTCACCCCTCCACTTT. This sequence encodes CASTNRNSPLHF.

The chain links TRBV2 to TRBJ2-7; D gene unclear. Germline-derived CDR1 and CDR2 are SNHLY and FYNNEI. CDR3 length: 12 residues. Trimming took 6 bases from V and 3 from J, leaving 9 bases between them. The CDR3: CASSPYIYEQYF. The DNA of the CDR3 is TGTGCCAGCAGCCCCTATATCTACGAGCAGTACTTC.